This T cell receptor beta chain was observed in a study of tumor-infiltrating lymphocytes in primary liver carcinoma. A primer in the constant region served to generate TCR beta cDNA from approximately 460 ng of total RNA. For TCR beta, libraries were produced by three nested multiplex PCR rounds using slightly modified ARM-PCR. The study ran its first two PCR rounds for roughly 10 cycles each, using TRBV1-TRBV30 forward primers and a C-beta reverse primer. Using its own MiXCR run on the multiplex PCR reads, TCRdb lists one record per CDR3 protein. The sample shows some 190,000 distinct CDR3 sequences, 50% to 75% of them seen only once. This CDR3 contains 13 residues. Germline CDR1 SGHAT, CDR2 FQNNGV. Trimming left V 8 bases short and J 16 bases short, with 24 bases between. Researchers drew blood RNA from unsorted whole blood and extracted germline DNA as well.

The chain carries TRBV11-2 and TRBJ1-5; maybe TRBD1 (5 bases). This clonotype was sampled from a man aged 35 to 55 with primary liver carcinoma and hepatitis B virus infection. The specimen was peripheral blood. The CDR3 protein is CASASQGDQLHHF. The DNA for the CDR3 is TGTGCCAGCGCATCCCAGGGTGATCAGCTCCACCATTTT.